This T cell receptor beta chain was obtained from a study of technical replicates of blood from a handful of donors. V shed 4 bases and J shed 4 bases, with 10 bases lying between them. This CDR3 comprises 13 residues. Germline V lookup: CDR1 MGHRA, CDR2 YSYEKL. Profiling relied on immunoSEQ multiplex PCR, and the TCRdb table lists in-frame clones only, not all of them. The sample has under 85,000 clones, about 97% seen once. This TCR derives from a human donor in good health. Sequencing input: T cells isolated from PBMCs. V usage is TRBV4-1 and J usage is TRBJ1-1, with D unresolved. Here the CDR3 reads CASSRGMATEAFF. CDR3 bases: TGCGCCAGCAGCCGCGGGATGGCCACTGAAGCTTTCTTT.